One sample yielded the 26 T cell receptor beta chains listed below, sequenced in a study of blood T cell repertoires in COVID-19. Libraries were prepared by immunoSEQ multiplex PCR; TCRdb keeps only in-frame clonotypes and omits some of them. This table holds approximately 72,000 clones, 75% to 90% found once. The sample was peripheral blood. All receptors derive from a woman of 80 years or more with active or convalescent COVID-19.

This clone is a singleton in its sample. The V and J genes are TRBV7-8 and TRBJ2-1; D unclear. This CDR3 region has 12 residues. Between the trimmed V and J ends, which lost 7 bases and 7 bases, there was a span of 11 bases. CDR1 and CDR2 from the germline V gene are SGHVS and FQNEAQ. The CDR3 sequence is CASTSTWNEQFF. The CDR3 region has the DNA TGTGCCAGCACCTCGACATGGAATGAGCAGTTCTTC.

V and J are TRBV7-2 and TRBJ2-1; possibly TRBD1 for D (6 bases). Trimming took 1 base from V and 12 from J, leaving 13 bases between them. There are 13 residues in the CDR3. Germline V lookup: CDR1 SGHTA, CDR2 FQGNSA. The CDR3 DNA is TGTGCCAGCAGCTTAGGGACAGCCCGAGGGCAGTTCTTC. Protein: CASSLGTARGQFF.

This chain connects TRBV7-9 to TRBJ2-7, with D perhaps TRBD1 (5 bases). Germline assignment: CDR1 SEHNR and CDR2 FQNEAQ (reference sequence). This CDR3 has 16 residues. V was trimmed by 0 bases and J by 3 bases, leaving 15 bases between them. This chain's CDR3 is CASSLAGSQALYEQYF. In nucleotides, the CDR3 is TGTGCCAGCAGCTTAGCGGGGTCACAGGCCCTCTACGAGCAGTACTTC.

The chain has TRBV3-1 (or the pseudogene TRBV3-2) and TRBJ1-6; 7 bases are shared with TRBD1. In germline, CDR1 is LGHDT, CDR2 YNNKEL (reference sequence). The CDR3 spans 16 residues. J gave up 1 base and V 4 bases, and 4 bases lay outside the gene matches. The CDR3 sequence: CASSPQQGSYNSPLHF. In DNA form, the CDR3 reads TGTGCCAGCAGCCCCCAACAGGGGTCCTATAATTCACCCCTCCACTTT.

The CDR3 nucleotides are TGTGCCAGCAGCTTCACAGGACAAGAGACCCAGTACTTC. The encoded protein is CASSFTGQETQYF. The genes are TRBV7-2 and TRBJ2-5, with D perhaps TRBD1 (5 bases). The CDR3 is made up of 13 amino acids. Trimming took off 3 bases at V and 2 bases at J, with 7 bases between the two ends. CDR1 is SGHTA and CDR2 is FQGNSA in the germline V gene.

CDR3 sequence (DNA): TGTGCCAGCAGCCCCCGCGCCGGGAGTTCACCCCTCCACTTT. Translating gives CASSPRAGSSPLHF. The chain has TRBV6-2 or TRBV6-3 and TRBJ1-6; D gene uncertain. Germline V gives CDR1 MNHEY, CDR2 SVGEGT. V was shortened by 6 bases and J by 9 bases, with 15 bases between the two germline ends. This CDR3 comprises 14 residues.

The chain joins TRBV7-8 to TRBJ1-2, with no clear D. Germline V gives CDR1 SGHVS, CDR2 FQNEAQ. Trimming pared 4 bases from V and 2 bases from J, leaving 8 bases between. CDR3 length equals 13 residues. In nucleotides, the CDR3 is TGTGCCAGCAGCTCGGAGAGAAACTATGGCTACACCTTC. Translation gives CASSSERNYGYTF.

The CDR3 spells CASPCSLGRGVGYGYTF. CDR3 nucleotide sequence: TGTGCCAGCCCCTGTAGCCTCGGGAGGGGAGTTGGCTATGGCTACACCTTC. The chain couples TRBV6-4 to TRBJ1-2; D perhaps matches TRBD1 (5 bases). Looked up from germline, CDR1 is MRHNA and CDR2 is SNTAGT. V was shortened by 8 bases and J by 4 bases, with 26 bases between the two germline ends. This CDR3 is 17 amino acids long.

V is TRBV5-4 and J is TRBJ2-5; 14 bases are a match to TRBD2. This CDR3 contains 16 residues. Per the germline V gene, CDR1 is SGHNT and CDR2 is YYREEE (reference sequence). After removal of 4 bases from V and 4 bases from J, the junction contained 6 bases not matched to a gene. This CDR3 is CASSPGLAGVGETQYF. The CDR3, as DNA: TGTGCCAGCAGCCCGGGACTAGCGGGGGTGGGAGAGACCCAGTACTTC.

The rearrangement links TRBV20-1 to TRBJ1-2, with 7 positions matching TRBD1. Germline CDR1 reads DFQATT; CDR2 reads SNEGSKA (reference sequence). V lost 3 bases, J lost 0 bases, and 7 bases stayed unmatched. This CDR3 is built from 15 residues. The CDR3 spells CSASTPGQPNYGYTF. The CDR3 bases are TGCAGTGCTAGTACTCCGGGACAGCCTAACTATGGCTACACCTTC.

The rearrangement joins TRBV5-4 to TRBJ2-7, with D possibly matching TRBD1 (6 bases). Per germline, CDR1 SGHNT and CDR2 YYREEE (reference sequence). The CDR3 is made up of 15 amino acids. V was shortened by 4 bases and J by 3 bases, with 17 bases between the two germline ends. The CDR3: CASSSFYREGYEQYF. The CDR3 bases are TGTGCCAGCAGCAGCTTTTACAGGGAAGGCTACGAGCAGTACTTC.

In this sample, this clone turned up once. The chain couples TRBV29-1 to TRBJ2-1; a weak D match, TRBD1 (5 bases). There are 11 residues in the CDR3. CDR1 is SQVTM, CDR2 ANQGSEA, per germline. V lost 4 bases to trimming and J lost 6 bases, with 7 bases between them. CDR3 coding DNA: TGCAGCGTTGGGGGCCGCAATGAGCAGTTCTTC. It translates to CSVGGRNEQFF.

This clone was observed a handful of times. This chain links TRBV2 with TRBJ1-5; D is undetermined. The CDR3 has 12 residues. V was trimmed by 8 bases and J by 4 bases, leaving 9 bases between them. The germline V gene encodes CDR1 SNHLY and CDR2 FYNNEI. Here the CDR3 DNA reads TGTGCCAGCGGCGGGGTGAATCAGCCCCAGCATTTT. It is translated as CASGGVNQPQHF.

The V call is TRBV20-1, the J call TRBJ2-7; 14 nucleotides align to TRBD2. Germline CDR1 DFQATT, CDR2 SNEGSKA (reference sequence). CDR3 length: 11 amino acids. The chain's CDR3 is CGGTSGRGQYF. The CDR3 bases are TGCGGGGGGACTAGCGGGAGAGGGCAGTACTTC.

V gene TRBV5-6 combines with J gene TRBJ2-3; 15 nucleotides align to TRBD2. The V gene end was trimmed by 4 bases and the J gene end by 6 bases; junction bases not matched to a gene: 6. There are 16 residues in the CDR3. Germline values: CDR1 SGHDT, CDR2 YYEEEE. CDR3 residues: CASSAGTSGGSDTQYF. In DNA, the CDR3 is TGTGCCAGCAGCGCCGGGACTAGCGGGGGGTCCGATACGCAGTATTTT.

This clone was counted only a few times. The rearrangement uses TRBV10-1 and TRBJ2-7, with 9 positions matching TRBD1. This CDR3 comprises 13 residues. V gave up 5 bases and J gave up 2 bases; unmatched junction bases: 1. The germline V gene encodes CDR1 WNHNN and CDR2 SYGVQD (reference sequence). CDR3 bases: TGCGCCAGCAGTAGGACAGGGGCCTACGAGCAGTACTTC. It is translated as CASSRTGAYEQYF.

The gene calls are TRBV3-1 (or the pseudogene TRBV3-2) and TRBJ1-2; D not certain. Per germline, CDR1 LGHDT and CDR2 YNNKEL (reference sequence). V shed 1 base and J shed 4 bases, with 10 bases lying between them. This CDR3 region has 14 residues. CDR3 amino acids: CASSQAGRLYGYTF. The CDR3 DNA sequence: TGTGCCAGCAGCCAAGCTGGCAGGCTCTATGGCTACACCTTC.

This chain links TRBV27 with TRBJ1-2; D remains ambiguous. The V end was cut by 5 bases, the J end by 8 bases, with 12 bases between. The CDR3 runs 12 residues. Germline CDR1 is MNHEY and CDR2 is SMNVEV (reference sequence). For the CDR3, the DNA is TGTGCCAGCAGTGGCAACAGCCGGGGCTACACCTTC. Translating gives CASSGNSRGYTF.

This CDR3 is CASSFSRDSYEQYF. The CDR3 region has the DNA TGTGCCAGCAGCTTTTCTCGGGACAGCTACGAGCAGTACTTC. The chain couples TRBV7-8 to TRBJ2-7, with 7 nucleotides matching TRBD1. Germline-derived CDR1 and CDR2 are SGHVS and FQNEAQ. CDR3 length: 14 residues. Trimming removed 3 bases from V and 3 bases from J; junction bases left unmatched: 5.

The J gene is TRBJ1-5, the V gene TRBV6-5, with 9 nucleotides matching TRBD1. The germline gives CDR1 MNHEY, CDR2 SVGAGI. V was pared by 4 bases and J by 7 bases, with 5 bases of the junction left unmatched. The CDR3 consists of 14 residues. The CDR3: CASSWGQGSQPQHF. The CDR3 DNA reads as TGTGCCAGCAGTTGGGGACAGGGTAGCCAGCCCCAGCATTTT.

The chain links TRBV30 to TRBJ2-7; D is perhaps TRBD2 (6 bases). The germline gives CDR1 GTSNPN, CDR2 SVGIG (reference sequence). There are 11 residues in the CDR3. CDR3 protein: CVLGGLHEQYF. The CDR3 region has the DNA TGTGTCTTAGGAGGGTTACACGAGCAGTACTTC.

V is TRBV5-1 and J is TRBJ2-3; the D gene is possibly TRBD1 (5 bases). The CDR3 contains 16 residues. Germline lookup yields CDR1 SGHRS and CDR2 YFSETQ. Trimming stripped 4 bases from V and 0 bases from J, with 15 bases between. The DNA of the CDR3 is TGCGCCAGCAGCCCCCAAAGACAGACTAGCACAGATACGCAGTATTTT. Translating it yields CASSPQRQTSTDTQYF.

V and J are TRBV11-2 and TRBJ2-3; D is ambiguous. Germline V lookup: CDR1 SGHAT, CDR2 FQNNGV. The CDR3 is 14 residues long. The V and J ends lost 5 bases and 4 bases respectively, with 13 bases between them. The CDR3 sequence is CASSDLVKADTQYF. In DNA, the CDR3 is TGTGCCAGCAGCGACTTAGTAAAGGCAGATACGCAGTATTTT.

This clone occurred once. One end of the junction does not line up with germline, which may come from a read error. V is TRBV7-7 and J is TRBJ2-3, with 7 bases lining up with TRBD1. The length of the CDR3 is 14 residues. Per germline, CDR1 SSHAT and CDR2 FNYEAQ (reference sequence). CDR3 region: CASSTGTAEDTQYF. CDR3 in DNA: TGTGCTAGCAGCACCGGGACAGCAGAGGATACGCAGTATTTT.

The chain couples TRBV28 to TRBJ2-1, with 8 nucleotides matching TRBD2. The CDR3 runs 18 residues. Germline values: CDR1 MDHEN, CDR2 SYDVKM. V trimming: 4 bases; J trimming: 4 bases; junction bases outside the gene matches: 15. The DNA of the CDR3 is TGTGCCAGCAGTTCTTACGGGGCTGAGCGGGGGACTTACAATGAGCAGTTCTTC. Its protein is CASSSYGAERGTYNEQFF.

The rearrangement uses TRBV5-8 and TRBJ2-6, with unresolved D. The CDR3 has 15 amino acids. V was pared by 1 base and J by 3 bases, with 8 bases between. Germline-derived CDR1 and CDR2 are SGHTS and YDEGEE. As DNA, the CDR3 is TGTGCCAGCAGCTTGTGGGCCGATGGGGCCAACGTCCTGACTTTC. This codes for CASSLWADGANVLTF.